The text below deals with one TCR beta chain. V was pared by 9 bases and J by 2 bases, with 11 bases between. Germline-derived CDR1 and CDR2 are MNHNS and SASEGT. CDR3 size: 12 residues. This entry is derived from a study of cytomegalovirus exposure and HLA in healthy donors. A multiplex PCR was run with 60 Vbeta primers and 13 Jbeta primers. Using immunoSEQ multiplex PCR, the repertoire was profiled, and TCRdb retains in-frame clones only, with some absent. The profile covers about 150,000 clones, with 80% to 90% appearing a single time and about 4.3% taken by the ten largest. Material for sequencing was PBMCs. The V call is TRBV6-1, the J call TRBJ2-7; D may be TRBD2 (5 bases). This receptor was obtained from a woman between 40 and 50 years old in good health and CMV-seropositive. CDR3 loop: CASEGYTYEQYF. CDR3 sequence (DNA): TGTGCCAGTGAGGGATACACCTACGAGCAGTACTTC.